The 29 T cell receptor beta chains listed next were all sequenced from one sample in a study of identifying expanded T cells in peripheral blood (dated by TCRdb to between 2019 and 2020). The method was the immunoSEQ multiplex PCR assay. The source is immuneACCESS, and TCRdb retained only in-frame sequences with V and J called. Part of the clones is not carried over; for the studies checked, unresolved V genes explain less than half of this, and the remainder is unexplained. The sample table lists about 53,000 clones, approximately 80% of them with a count of one. Over 15% of the sample is in the top ten clones. Sample: blood. These receptors were collected from a person aged 18-69 years in good health.

The J gene is TRBJ2-5, the V gene TRBV27; no reliable D call. CDR1 is MNHEY and CDR2 is SMNVEV in the germline V gene (reference sequence). Deletions cut 7 bases from V and 5 bases from J, with 8 bases between. The CDR3 contains 11 residues. DNA of the CDR3: TGTGCCAGCACCTTGGGTGAGACCCAGTACTTC. Protein: CASTLGETQYF.

This clone was seen only once. The J gene is TRBJ2-3, the V gene TRBV6-1; D is undetermined. There are 15 residues in the CDR3. Deletions cut 4 bases from V and 5 bases from J, with 16 bases between. CDR1 and CDR2 (germline): MNHNS, SASEGT. The CDR3 region is CASSAFPNSRDTQYF. The DNA for the CDR3 is TGTGCCAGCAGTGCATTCCCCAATTCAAGAGATACGCAGTATTTT.

The sample holds one count of this clone. The chain couples TRBV9 to TRBJ2-3; tentatively, D is TRBD2 (5 bases). The CDR3 is 15 amino acids. The germline CDR1 and CDR2 sequences are SGDLS and YYNGEE. The V end was cut by 0 bases, the J end by 1 base, with 9 bases between. CDR3 sequence reads: CASSVGPGGTDTQYF. CDR3 coding DNA: TGTGCCAGCAGCGTAGGACCCGGGGGCACAGATACGCAGTATTTT.

This chain's CDR3 is CASSLSRGLYGYTF. The CDR3 nucleotides read TGTGCCAGCAGTTTATCGCGCGGCCTCTATGGCTACACCTTC. The gene calls are TRBV27 and TRBJ1-2; D unclear. Per the germline V gene, CDR1 is MNHEY and CDR2 is SMNVEV (reference sequence). The V end lost 0 bases, the J end lost 4 bases, and 9 bases lay between the germline ends. This CDR3 comprises 14 residues.

The rearrangement uses TRBV5-1 and TRBJ2-3; D may be TRBD1 (5 bases). Germline V gives CDR1 SGHRS, CDR2 YFSETQ. This CDR3 contains 14 residues. Trimming removed 3 bases at V and 4 bases at J, with 12 bases between. The CDR3 bases are TGCGCCAGCAGCTCGAGTACAGGTGCAGATACGCAGTATTTT. The encoded protein is CASSSSTGADTQYF.

The chain carries TRBV7-9 and TRBJ1-1, with D unclear. CDR1 and CDR2 (germline): SEHNR, FQNEAQ (reference sequence). The CDR3 sequence is 12 residues long. The V end was cut by 3 bases, the J end by 4 bases, with 6 bases between. The CDR3 spells CASSLAVTEAFF. In DNA form, the CDR3 reads TGTGCCAGCAGCTTGGCGGTCACTGAAGCTTTCTTT.

V usage is TRBV11-2 and J usage is TRBJ2-3; D is perhaps TRBD1 (5 bases). The germline V and J ends were trimmed by 5 bases and 7 bases, with 10 bases remaining between them. The CDR3 length is 12 residues. Germline loops: CDR1 SGHAT, CDR2 FQNNGV. The CDR3 here is CASSPGANTQYF. The CDR3 DNA is TGTGCCAGCAGCCCTGGGGCAAATACGCAGTATTTT.

V gene TRBV4-3 combines with J gene TRBJ2-2; no definite D call. The CDR3 loop spans 13 amino acids. The V end was cut by 3 bases, the J end by 6 bases, with 8 bases between. Looked up from germline, CDR1 is LGHNA and CDR2 is YSLEER. The CDR3 DNA reads as TGCGCCAGCAGCCAGGGCCGGGCCGGGGAGCTGTTTTTT. Translated: CASSQGRAGELFF.

The CDR3 DNA follows: TGTGCCTGGAGCGGGGGACAGGGGGCCGCCGGGGAGCTGTTTTTT. Protein: CAWSGGQGAAGELFF. The chain is built from TRBV30 and TRBJ2-2; 12 nucleotides line up with TRBD1. Germline assignment: CDR1 GTSNPN and CDR2 SVGIG (reference sequence). This CDR3 spans 15 amino acids. V lost 3 bases to trimming and J lost 6 bases; unmatched junction nucleotides: 5.

The V call is TRBV25-1, the J call TRBJ2-5; possibly TRBD2 for D (6 bases). Trimming stripped 4 bases from V and 3 bases from J, with 9 bases between. Germline CDR1 is MGHDK and CDR2 is SYGVNS. CDR3 length equals 13 residues. DNA of the CDR3: TGTGCCAGCAGTGTTGGAGGGAAAGAGACCCAGTACTTC. It codes for CASSVGGKETQYF.

This clone appeared a single time. The rearrangement joins TRBV5-1 to TRBJ2-3; no clear D gene. The CDR3 is 13 residues long. Per the germline V gene, CDR1 is SGHRS and CDR2 is YFSETQ. The germline V and J ends were trimmed by 5 bases and 6 bases, with 13 bases remaining between them. The CDR3 region has the DNA TGCGCCAGCAGTAACGATGGCGGCGATACGCAGTATTTT. This translates into CASSNDGGDTQYF.

The V call is TRBV18, the J call TRBJ1-1, with 7 bases fitting TRBD1. Germline values: CDR1 KGHSH, CDR2 LQKENI. V shed 1 base and J 4 bases; nucleotides not matched to a gene: 3. CDR3 length: 14 amino acids. The CDR3: CASSPQGASTEAFF. CDR3 coding DNA: TGTGCCAGCTCACCACAGGGGGCGAGCACTGAAGCTTTCTTT.

This chain links TRBV25-1 with TRBJ2-2; a possible D gene is TRBD1 (7 bases). The length of the CDR3 is 14 residues. The germline gives CDR1 MGHDK, CDR2 SYGVNS. V dropped 3 bases and J dropped 5 bases, with 10 bases sitting between them. This chain's CDR3 is CASSEEGATGELFF. CDR3 sequence (DNA): TGTGCCAGCAGTGAGGAGGGGGCTACCGGGGAGCTGTTTTTT.

The chain employs TRBV15 and TRBJ1-4; the D is unclear. This CDR3 spans 13 amino acids. CDR1 is LNHNV and CDR2 is YYDKDF in the germline V gene (reference sequence). V dropped 1 base and J dropped 1 base, with 1 base sitting between them. CDR3: CATSRGTNEKLFF. CDR3 in DNA: TGTGCCACCAGCAGAGGAACTAATGAAAAACTGTTTTTT.

The V and J genes are TRBV6-5 and TRBJ1-2; tentative D call: TRBD1 (5 bases). The germline V gene encodes CDR1 MNHEY and CDR2 SVGAGI. This CDR3 has 13 amino acids. V was shortened by 4 bases and J by 2 bases, with 8 bases between the two germline ends. For the CDR3, the DNA is TGTGCCAGCAGTTTGGGACTGAACTATGGCTACACCTTC. Protein sequence: CASSLGLNYGYTF.

This clone has just a few counts. J is TRBJ1-6 and V is TRBV18; no firm D call. Trimming took 2 bases from V and 7 from J, leaving 6 bases between them. The CDR3 spans 13 residues. CDR1 KGHSH and CDR2 LQKENI come from the germline V gene. The DNA of the CDR3 is TGTGCCAGCTCACCAACGCAGAATTCACCCCTCCACTTT. Amino acid sequence: CASSPTQNSPLHF.

The chain employs TRBV30 and TRBJ2-1; D may match TRBD1 or TRBD2 (5 bases each). Germline CDR1 and CDR2: GTSNPN and SVGIG (reference sequence). CDR3 length equals 15 residues. With 5 bases removed from V and 10 bases from J, the gap between germline ends came to 24 bases. The CDR3 sequence: CAWLPGSPLEGEQFF. Here the CDR3 DNA reads TGTGCCTGGCTCCCGGGGAGCCCTCTCGAGGGGGAGCAGTTCTTC.

Only a few counts were recorded for this clone. The V call is TRBV6-5, the J call TRBJ1-5, with unresolved D. This CDR3 spans 13 amino acids. CDR1 and CDR2 from the germline V gene are MNHEY and SVGAGI. The ends were cut back, 1 base at V and 4 bases at J, with 5 bases in the middle. The chain's CDR3 is CASSYLENQPQHF. DNA for the CDR3: TGTGCCAGCAGTTACTTAGAGAATCAGCCCCAGCATTTT.

The chain is built from TRBV6-4 and TRBJ2-3; 7 bases map to TRBD2. There are 14 residues in the CDR3. Germline CDR1 and CDR2: MRHNA and SNTAGT. V shed 8 bases, J shed 3 bases, and the junction held 8 bases outside the gene matches. The CDR3 DNA reads TGTGCCAGCTCTGGGGGGGGAGCGACAGATACGCAGTATTTT. Amino acid sequence: CASSGGGATDTQYF.

The table lists this clone with a few counts. The V and J genes are TRBV5-6 and TRBJ2-3; 12 bases map to TRBD2. The CDR3 is made up of 17 amino acids. CDR1 is SGHDT and CDR2 is YYEEEE in the germline V gene. The V segment lost 5 bases and the J segment 2 bases; nucleotides outside the gene matches: 9. In DNA, the CDR3 is TGTGCCAGCAGACATAGGACTAGCGGGGTAACCACAGATACGCAGTATTTT. It encodes CASRHRTSGVTTDTQYF. Full variable domain (remainder filled in from reference TRBV5-6 and TRBJ2-3): DAGVTQSPTHLIKTRGQQVTLRCSPKSGHDTVSWYQQALGQGPQFIFQYYEEEERQRGNFPDRFSGHQFPNYSSELNVNALLLGDSALYLCASRHRTSGVTTDTQYFGPGTRLTVL.

The CDR3 region has the DNA TGTGCCAGCAGCGCAAGCGGGGCGGGGGCAGATACGCAGTATTTT. Translated: CASSASGAGADTQYF. This sequence joins TRBV9 and TRBJ2-3; 7 positions match TRBD2. The CDR3 totals 15 residues. CDR1 and CDR2 (germline): SGDLS, YYNGEE. J lost 4 bases, V lost 3 bases, and 8 bases had no gene match. The variable domain in full, with the rest retrieved from reference TRBV9 and TRBJ2-3, is DSGVTQTPKHLITATGQRVTLRCSPRSGDLSVYWYQQSLDQGLQFLIQYYNGEERAKGNILERFSAQQFPDLHSELNLSSLELGDSALYFCASSASGAGADTQYFGPGTRLTVL.

This chain uses TRBV30 with TRBJ1-5; D call uncertain. V was trimmed by 0 bases and J by 0 bases, leaving 3 bases between them. Germline V gene lookup returns CDR1 GTSNPN and CDR2 SVGIG (reference sequence). CDR3 length equals 13 residues. The CDR3 sequence: CAWSVSSNQPQHF. DNA of the CDR3: TGTGCCTGGAGTGTAAGTAGCAATCAGCCCCAGCATTTT.

This sequence joins TRBV6-1 and TRBJ1-5, with 12 bases matching TRBD1. The CDR3 covers 17 residues. The V and J ends lost 4 bases and 2 bases, in that order; junction bases with no gene match: 6. Germline CDR1 and CDR2: MNHNS and SASEGT. The CDR3 DNA reads TGTGCCAGCAGTGGGGGACAGGGGGCGCCCGGCAATCAGCCCCAGCATTTT. Amino acid sequence: CASSGGQGAPGNQPQHF.

In its sample, this clone was seen a few times. The chain links TRBV27 to TRBJ2-1, with TRBD2 identical over 10 bases. Germline CDR1 is MNHEY and CDR2 is SMNVEV (reference sequence). The CDR3 is 15 amino acids. After removal of 5 bases from V and 4 bases from J, the junction contained 5 bases not matched to a gene. CDR3 in DNA: TGTGCCAGCAGTGAGATAGCGGGAGGTTACAATGAGCAGTTCTTC. It specifies CASSEIAGGYNEQFF.

The V gene is TRBV7-9, the J gene TRBJ1-1, with TRBD1 identical over 10 bases. CDR3 length equals 15 residues. Germline V CDR1 and CDR2: SEHNR, FQNEAQ (reference sequence). V gave up 5 bases and J gave up 3 bases; unmatched junction bases: 6. This CDR3 reads CASSPTGGDDTEAFF. The CDR3 DNA sequence: TGTGCCAGCAGCCCGACAGGGGGCGACGACACTGAAGCTTTCTTT.

The V call is TRBV9, the J call TRBJ2-1; 8 bases are a match to TRBD2. Germline V gene data show CDR1 as SGDLS and CDR2 as YYNGEE. The V gene end was trimmed by 0 bases and the J gene end by 9 bases; junction bases not matched to a gene: 8. The CDR3 has 15 residues. DNA for the CDR3: TGTGCCAGCAGCGTAGCTTCGGGGGGGGCCGGTGAGCAGTTCTTC. Amino acids: CASSVASGGAGEQFF. Supplemented by reference TRBV9 and TRBJ2-1, the full variable domain reads DSGVTQTPKHLITATGQRVTLRCSPRSGDLSVYWYQQSLDQGLQFLIQYYNGEERAKGNILERFSAQQFPDLHSELNLSSLELGDSALYFCASSVASGGAGEQFFGPGTRLTVL.

The chain carries TRBV15 and TRBJ2-5; D possibly corresponds to TRBD1 (6 bases). Looked up from germline, CDR1 is LNHNV and CDR2 is YYDKDF (reference sequence). There are 15 residues in the CDR3. V lost 3 bases and J 5 bases, leaving 16 bases between the germline ends. CDR3 sequence (DNA): TGTGCCACCAGCAGCTTCTTAGGGGGAAGCGAGACCCAGTACTTC. Translation gives CATSSFLGGSETQYF.

This clone was observed once. The chain joins TRBV6-1 to TRBJ2-7; maybe TRBD2 (5 bases). The CDR3 runs 12 residues. With 2 bases removed from V and 5 bases from J, the gap between germline ends came to 7 bases. Germline V gives CDR1 MNHNS, CDR2 SASEGT. The chain's CDR3 is CASSERGDEQYV. The CDR3 DNA follows: TGTGCCAGCAGTGAACGGGGTGACGAGCAGTACGTC.

The V and J genes are TRBV27 and TRBJ2-3; maybe TRBD2 (6 bases). Germline CDR1 reads MNHEY; CDR2 reads SMNVEV (reference sequence). With 5 bases removed from V and 5 bases from J, the gap between germline ends came to 11 bases. There are 13 residues in the CDR3. CDR3 protein: CASSPGVGDTQYF. Here the CDR3 DNA reads TGTGCCAGCAGTCCGGGGGTTGGAGATACGCAGTATTTT.